These 18 T cell receptor beta chains originate from one sample sequenced in a study of T cells after yellow fever vaccination. In TCRdb, the 5' RACE reads were re-called with MiXCR into one record per CDR3 protein. The sample shows roughly 100,000 distinct CDR3 sequences, 8% to 10% of them seen only once. The sample consisted of CD8+ T cells not binding an NS4B(214-222) dextramer, sorted from PBMCs, taken roughly 15 days after the first yellow fever vaccination. Receptors were obtained from a young man who received the YFV17D yellow fever vaccine.

This clonotype was found a few times. The chain employs TRBV7-8 and TRBJ2-3, with D unclear. The V gene lost 4 bases and the J gene lost 6 bases, with 14 bases spanning the gap. Germline CDR1 and CDR2: SGHVS and FQNEAQ. The CDR3 runs to 14 residues. DNA of the CDR3: TGTGCCAGCAGCTCCGACGGCCGCAGGGATACGCAGTATTTT. It specifies CASSSDGRRDTQYF.

This clonotype was picked up many times. The J gene is TRBJ2-2, the V gene TRBV12-3 or TRBV12-4; TRBD1 matches at 7 bases. The CDR3 runs to 15 residues. The ends lost 6 bases at V and 1 base at J; junction bases unmatched: 5. This CDR3 is CASRPGTVNTGELFF. CDR3 in DNA: TGTGCCAGCAGACCCGGGACAGTGAACACCGGGGAGCTGTTTTTT.

This clonotype has only a few counts. The gene calls are TRBV6-1 and TRBJ1-5; D is undetermined. This CDR3 contains 14 residues. The germline gives CDR1 MNHNS, CDR2 SASEGT. V shed 6 bases and J shed 3 bases, with 12 bases lying between them. The CDR3 region has the DNA TGTGCCAGCAGCTCAGCGATGTTCAATCAGCCCCAGCATTTT. It translates to CASSSAMFNQPQHF.

Only one count was recorded for this clonotype. The V call is TRBV19, the J call TRBJ2-3; D call uncertain. Germline CDR1 LNHDA, CDR2 SQIVND (reference sequence). CDR3 length: 15 amino acids. V gave up 6 bases and J gave up 5 bases, with 18 bases separating them. The CDR3 DNA reads TGTGCCAGTAGCCGATACCGAAACACCGGAGATACGCAGTATTTT. As protein: CASSRYRNTGDTQYF.

The chain recombines TRBV4-1 with TRBJ1-2, with 7 bases aligning to TRBD1. The germline CDR1 and CDR2 sequences are MGHRA and YSYEKL. The ends lost 3 bases at V and 4 bases at J; junction bases unmatched: 8. The CDR3 extends over 15 amino acids. The CDR3 bases are TGCGCCAGCAGCCAGGGGACAGTGGCGGCCTATGGCTACACCTTC. Translated, it gives CASSQGTVAAYGYTF.

This clonotype was recorded at least ten times. The V gene is TRBV2, the J gene TRBJ1-2, with D possibly being TRBD1 (5 bases). Germline values: CDR1 SNHLY, CDR2 FYNNEI. V lost 6 bases to trimming and J lost 4 bases, with 15 bases between them. The CDR3 totals 14 residues. The CDR3 sequence is CASSGEEGSYGYTF. The CDR3 DNA reads TGTGCCAGCAGCGGGGAGGAGGGGAGCTATGGCTACACCTTC.

This clonotype was detected only a few times. J is TRBJ2-7 and V is TRBV5-1, with D possibly matching TRBD1 (6 bases). This CDR3 comprises 15 residues. The germline V gene has CDR1 SGHRS and CDR2 YFSETQ. With 0 bases removed from V and 3 bases from J, the gap between germline ends came to 13 bases. The CDR3 DNA reads TGCGCCAGCAGCTTGGGACAGGATTTTGGCTACGAGCAGTACTTC. Amino acids: CASSLGQDFGYEQYF.

This clonotype came up a few times. The rearrangement joins TRBV5-6 to TRBJ1-1; 7 bases match TRBD1. The length of the CDR3 is 16 residues. J gave up 3 bases and V 0 bases, and 8 bases lay outside the gene matches. Germline V gene lookup returns CDR1 SGHDT and CDR2 YYEEEE. The CDR3 region is CASSLVSARGYTEAFF. The CDR3 nucleotides are TGTGCCAGCAGCTTGGTATCGGCCAGGGGGTACACTGAAGCTTTCTTT.

The table lists this clonotype with a few counts. This sequence joins TRBV11-2 and TRBJ1-2; D not resolved. CDR1 SGHAT and CDR2 FQNNGV come from the germline V gene. The CDR3 spans 15 residues. Trimming shortened V by 1 base and J by 0 bases, and 9 bases separated the two germline ends. The CDR3: CASSLAYTSNYGYTF. In nucleotides, the CDR3 is TGTGCCAGCAGCTTAGCCTACACCTCTAACTATGGCTACACCTTC.

This clonotype occurred a few times. This chain links TRBV6-5 with TRBJ2-7, with 10 bases identical to TRBD2. CDR3 length equals 15 residues. Germline loops: CDR1 MNHEY, CDR2 SVGAGI. The V segment lost 0 bases and the J segment 5 bases; nucleotides outside the gene matches: 4. The CDR3 here is CASSYSGLAGDEQYF. CDR3 nucleotides: TGTGCCAGCAGTTACTCGGGTCTAGCGGGGGACGAGCAGTACTTC.

The CDR3 region has the DNA TGTGCCAGCAGCTTCTACAGGCCAGCGTCTGGAAACACCATATATTTT. Translating it yields CASSFYRPASGNTIYF. The chain uses TRBV5-5 and TRBJ1-3; a possible D gene is TRBD1 (5 bases). Per germline, CDR1 SGHKS and CDR2 YYEKEE (reference sequence). Between the trimmed V and J ends, which lost 2 bases and 1 base, there was a span of 13 bases. The CDR3 is 16 residues long.

This clonotype was detected many times. In DNA, the CDR3 is TGCAGCGTTGGACAGGACTCTGGGGCCAACGTCCTGACTTTC. It codes for CSVGQDSGANVLTF. This sequence joins TRBV29-1 and TRBJ2-6; a weak D match, TRBD1 (6 bases). Trimming took off 4 bases at V and 0 bases at J, with 7 bases between the two ends. Germline V gene sequence: CDR1 SQVTM, CDR2 ANQGSEA. The CDR3 contains 14 residues.

The chain combines TRBV12-3 or TRBV12-4 with TRBJ1-2; 10 nucleotides match TRBD1. V shed 4 bases and J 8 bases; nucleotides not matched to a gene: 10. CDR3 length equals 15 residues. The CDR3 nucleotides are TGTGCCAGCAGTTCGGGACAGGGGCCCCTTCTAGGCTACACCTTC. This encodes CASSSGQGPLLGYTF.

This clonotype was observed a handful of times. V gene TRBV6-4 combines with J gene TRBJ2-1; 7 nucleotides agree with TRBD1. Germline V lookup: CDR1 MRHNA, CDR2 SNTAGT. This CDR3 contains 15 residues. V shed 6 bases and J 7 bases; nucleotides not matched to a gene: 12. CDR3 nucleotides: TGTGCCAGCAGGCCGGACAGGACTTACCCGAATGAGCAGTTCTTC. Translation gives CASRPDRTYPNEQFF.

This clonotype was found a few times. The chain joins TRBV7-9 to TRBJ2-3, with 9 bases that match TRBD2. Germline loops: CDR1 SEHNR, CDR2 FQNEAQ (reference sequence). The junction had 7 bases not matched to a gene; V was cut back by 0 bases and J by 6 bases. The CDR3 sequence is 16 residues long. This CDR3 reads CASSLAFQAGGDTQYF. CDR3 DNA: TGTGCCAGCAGCTTAGCGTTTCAAGCGGGGGGCGATACGCAGTATTTT. The full variable domain, its missing parts supplied by reference TRBV7-9 and TRBJ2-3, is DTGVSQNPRHKITKRGQNVTFRCDPISEHNRLYWYRQTLGQGPEFLTYFQNEAQLEKSRLLSDRFSAERPKGSFSTLEIQRTEQGDSAMYLCASSLAFQAGGDTQYFGPGTRLTVL.

V is TRBV12-3 or TRBV12-4 and J is TRBJ1-2; D uncertain. V was clipped by 7 bases and J by 4 bases, with 13 bases between them. The CDR3 sequence is 13 residues long. Here the CDR3 reads CASISGSSYGYTF. The CDR3 nucleotides are TGTGCCAGCATCTCCGGGTCCTCCTATGGCTACACCTTC.

The genes are TRBV21-1 and TRBJ2-3; TRBD1, the table's D call, was not compared with the DNA. TRBV21-1 is recorded as a pseudogene. This CDR3 contains 17 residues. The CDR3 bases are TGTGCCAGCAGCAAAGCGGGTGTACGACAGTACACAGATACGCAGTATTTT. Protein product: CASSKAGVRQYTDTQYF.

This clonotype was counted only a few times. This chain links TRBV9 with TRBJ2-1, with D uncertain. CDR1 is SGDLS and CDR2 is YYNGEE in the germline V gene. This CDR3 has 14 residues. Trimming took off 0 bases at V and 4 bases at J, with 8 bases between the two ends. DNA of the CDR3: TGTGCCAGCAGCGTAGATCTCATGTACAATGAGCAGTTCTTC. It is translated as CASSVDLMYNEQFF.